This T cell receptor (beta chain) is from a study of cytomegalovirus exposure and HLA in healthy donors. Study background: Of the donors genotyped, approximately 400 in all, over 80% fell in the Caucasian-associated ancestry cluster.

The PCR employed 60 Vbeta primers together with 13 Jbeta primers. Generated by immunoSEQ multiplex PCR, the TCRdb table keeps only in-frame clones and is missing some. In the table there are 110,000 or so clones, approximately 83% of which are singletons. The CDR3 is made up of 18 amino acids. This TCR derives from a woman aged 18-30 years in good health and CMV-seronegative. V is TRBV21-1 and J is TRBJ1-1; the D segment call TRBD1 is taken from the table without a DNA check. TRBV21-1 is labeled a pseudogene. The sample consisted of PBMCs. DNA for the CDR3: TGTGCCAGCAGCAAAGCTCGGGGACAGGGGCTCGAGGACACTGAAGCTTTCTTT. Residues: CASSKARGQGLEDTEAFF.